Below, 23 T cell receptor beta chains from the same sample are listed, as sequenced in a study of radiotherapy plus CTLA-4 blockade in lung cancer. The method was immunoSEQ multiplex PCR; TCRdb's version includes in-frame clones alone and lacks a portion of them. The repertoire has 50,000 or so clones, 70% to 85% of them found once; the top ten carry roughly 2.9%. Sequenced here: peripheral blood, sampled from a patient treated with radiotherapy plus ipilimumab. Every receptor here comes from a human donor with non-small cell lung cancer who had a partial response to radiotherapy plus ipilimumab.

The chain is built from TRBV5-8 and TRBJ2-7; D is perhaps TRBD1 (6 bases). Germline loops: CDR1 SGHTS, CDR2 YDEGEE. The V gene lost 5 bases and the J gene lost 9 bases, with 18 bases spanning the gap. This CDR3 is built from 13 residues. Here the CDR3 DNA reads TGTGCCAGCAGACTCGGGACAACCAATGTGCAGTACTTC. Amino acids: CASRLGTTNVQYF.

This chain joins TRBV2 and TRBJ1-1, with D unclear. V was clipped by 6 bases and J by 0 bases, with 8 bases between them. Germline CDR1 SNHLY, CDR2 FYNNEI. The length of the CDR3 is 13 residues. As DNA, the CDR3 is TGTGCCAGCAGGGCCTCATTGAACACTGAAGCTTTCTTT. Residues: CASRASLNTEAFF.

The rearrangement joins TRBV7-2 to TRBJ2-7; no clear D. The V gene lost 5 bases and the J gene lost 5 bases, with 16 bases spanning the gap. Germline CDR1 reads SGHTA; CDR2 reads FQGNSA. This CDR3 has 14 residues. The CDR3 DNA follows: TGTGCCAGCAGCCCAAGAGCAGGTATCAACGAGCAGTACTTC. This encodes CASSPRAGINEQYF.

The genes are TRBV11-2 and TRBJ2-5; D gene ambiguous. Gene TRBJ2-7 matches the end of the DNA better, so the J call may be wrong. Germline V gene data show CDR1 as SGHAT and CDR2 as FQNNGV. The CDR3 sequence is 14 residues long. The CDR3 DNA follows: TGTGCCAGCAGCGTGACCGCTAGCTCCTACGAGCAGTACTTC. It encodes CASSVTASSYEQYF.

This clone was seen a single time. J is TRBJ2-3 and V is TRBV7-9, with D perhaps TRBD2 (5 bases). The CDR3 is 15 residues long. Trimming left V 2 bases short and J 2 bases short, with 11 bases between. CDR1 and CDR2 (germline): SEHNR, FQNEAQ (reference sequence). CDR3 residues: CASSLNLGDTDTQYF. As DNA, the CDR3 is TGTGCCAGCAGCTTAAATCTCGGGGACACAGATACGCAGTATTTT. The full variable domain, with the rest looked up from reference TRBV7-9 and TRBJ2-3, is DTGVSQNPRHKITKRGQNVTFRCDPISEHNRLYWYRQTLGQGPEFLTYFQNEAQLEKSRLLSDRFSAERPKGSFSTLEIQRTEQGDSAMYLCASSLNLGDTDTQYFGPGTRLTVL.

This chain links TRBV6-5 with TRBJ1-1; 7 nucleotides agree with TRBD1. The germline CDR1 and CDR2 sequences are MNHEY and SVGAGI. The CDR3 has 14 residues. Germline trimming cut 5 bases from V and 5 bases from J; bases unmatched to any gene: 8. CDR3 coding DNA: TGTGCCAGCAGTGATGCACAGGGGAGGACTGAAGCTTTCTTT. As protein: CASSDAQGRTEAFF.

The CDR3 DNA reads TGTGCCAGCAGCTTTGGGGGGGCCACCTATGGCTACACCTTC. Protein product: CASSFGGATYGYTF. This chain links TRBV7-2 with TRBJ1-2, with D maybe TRBD1 (6 bases). V lost 3 bases and J lost 4, with 12 bases in between. The V gene's germline CDR1 is SGHTA and CDR2 FQGNSA. CDR3 size: 14 residues.

CDR3 coding DNA: TGTGCCAGCAGAAAAACCGGGACAGGGGAATACGAGCAGTACTTC. Its protein is CASRKTGTGEYEQYF. This chain uses TRBV7-2 with TRBJ2-7, with TRBD1 matching 10 bases. Germline V lookup: CDR1 SGHTA, CDR2 FQGNSA. The V and J ends lost 6 bases and 4 bases, in that order; junction bases with no gene match: 9. CDR3 length: 15 amino acids.

The genes are TRBV23-1 and TRBJ2-4; 8 positions agree with TRBD1. TRBV23-1 is reported as an ORF; its role is uncertain. V lost 2 bases, J lost 1 base, and 1 base stayed unmatched. The CDR3 totals 15 residues. Written as DNA, the CDR3 is TGCGCCAGCAGTCAAAACAGGGGGGCCAAAAACATTCAGTACTTC. This sequence encodes CASSQNRGAKNIQYF.

The chain couples TRBV6-5 to TRBJ2-5; 8 nucleotides align to TRBD2. V shed 6 bases and J 2 bases; nucleotides not matched to a gene: 2. This CDR3 is built from 13 residues. Germline V lookup: CDR1 MNHEY, CDR2 SVGAGI. DNA for the CDR3: TGTGCCAGCAGACTAGCGGTTCAAGAGACCCAGTACTTC. It translates to CASRLAVQETQYF.

This clone was observed a single time. This likely comes from a read error, as the CDR3 has no conserved phenylalanine or tryptophan at its end. The chain has TRBV23-1 and TRBJ2-7, with TRBD2 matching over 15 bases. TRBV23-1 belongs to the ORF category, with a function that is uncertain. J was trimmed by 4 bases and V by 3 bases; bases with no gene match: 13. The CDR3 has 19 residues. The CDR3 DNA follows: TGCGCCAGCAGTCACCCTAATCAAAGGACTAGCGGGGGGGCTTACGAGCAGTACTTG. This gives the protein CASSHPNQRTSGGAYEQYL.

CDR3 protein: CASSGAGAQGTQYF. In nucleotides, the CDR3 is TGTGCCAGCAGTGGAGCGGGGGCGCAGGGGACCCAGTACTTC. The J gene is TRBJ2-5, the V gene TRBV2, with 8 bases matching TRBD2. CDR1 and CDR2 (germline): SNHLY, FYNNEI. The V segment lost 4 bases and the J segment 7 bases; nucleotides outside the gene matches: 8. The CDR3 extends over 14 amino acids.

CDR3 bases: TGCGCCAGCAGCCAAGCGGGGGGGGACGAGCAGTACTTC. Translation gives CASSQAGGDEQYF. This chain connects TRBV4-3 to TRBJ2-7; 8 bases agree with TRBD2. Germline assignment: CDR1 LGHNA and CDR2 YSLEER. Trimming removed 1 base from V and 5 bases from J; junction bases left unmatched: 1. The CDR3 totals 13 residues.

The chain uses TRBV7-9 and TRBJ2-7; no clear D gene. V dropped 1 base and J dropped 6 bases, with 10 bases sitting between them. Germline V CDR1 and CDR2: SEHNR, FQNEAQ (reference sequence). The CDR3 spans 13 residues. CDR3 protein: CASSLGQNSEQYF. Written as DNA, the CDR3 is TGTGCCAGCAGCTTAGGACAAAACAGCGAGCAGTACTTC.

The chain joins TRBV6-4 to TRBJ1-6; TRBD1 agrees at 8 bases. V lost 3 bases, J lost 7 bases, and 2 bases stayed unmatched. The germline gives CDR1 MRHNA, CDR2 SNTAGT. The CDR3 runs to 14 residues. CDR3 region: CASSEYRGNSPLHF. The DNA of the CDR3 is TGTGCCAGCAGTGAGTACAGGGGGAATTCACCCCTCCACTTT.

The J gene is TRBJ2-3, the V gene TRBV6-5; 8 bases agree with TRBD1. After removal of 0 bases from V and 6 bases from J, the junction contained 5 bases not matched to a gene. The germline gives CDR1 MNHEY, CDR2 SVGAGI. The CDR3 has 15 amino acids. This chain's CDR3 is CASSYSLGDRDTQYF. The CDR3, as DNA: TGTGCCAGCAGTTACTCGTTAGGGGACAGGGATACGCAGTATTTT.

The rearrangement uses TRBV14 and TRBJ2-5; D might be TRBD2 (5 bases). V was trimmed by 1 base and J by 10 bases, leaving 10 bases between them. The CDR3 consists of 12 residues. Per germline, CDR1 SGHDN and CDR2 FVKESK. The CDR3 bases are TGTGCCAGCAGCCAAGTCGAGGACTTCCAGTACTTC. Its protein product is CASSQVEDFQYF.

This chain joins TRBV11-3 and TRBJ2-1; 13 bases are a match to TRBD2. This CDR3 has 18 amino acids. Per germline, CDR1 SGHNT and CDR2 YENEEA. With 5 bases clipped from V and 3 bases from J, the junction kept 10 bases outside the gene matches. Here the CDR3 reads CASSGEGGTSGDYNEQFF. The DNA of the CDR3 is TGTGCCAGCAGCGGGGAGGGGGGGACTAGCGGGGACTACAATGAGCAGTTCTTC.

The gene calls are TRBV28 and TRBJ2-7; D might be TRBD2 (5 bases). CDR1 MDHEN and CDR2 SYDVKM come from the germline V gene. The CDR3 length is 14 residues. The germline V and J ends were trimmed by 3 bases and 5 bases, with 14 bases remaining between them. CDR3 nucleotide sequence: TGTGCCAGCAGTTTCATCGGAGGTGGCCACGAGCAGTACTTC. Its translation: CASSFIGGGHEQYF. Filled out from reference TRBV28 and TRBJ2-7, the complete variable domain reads DVKVTQSSRYLVKRTGEKVFLECVQDMDHENMFWYRQDPGLGLRLIYFSYDVKMKEKGDIPEGYSVSREKKERFSLILESASTNQTSMYLCASSFIGGGHEQYFGPGTRLTVT.

The chain combines TRBV9 with TRBJ1-4; tentative D call: TRBD1 (5 bases). V lost 4 bases and J 5 bases, leaving 15 bases between the germline ends. There are 15 residues in the CDR3. The germline V gene has CDR1 SGDLS and CDR2 YYNGEE. The CDR3 spells CASSSRRGVNEKLFF. For the CDR3, the DNA is TGTGCCAGCAGCAGCAGGAGGGGCGTAAATGAAAAACTGTTTTTT.

A few counts support this clone. V gene TRBV5-1 combines with J gene TRBJ2-7; no reliable D call. This CDR3 region has 13 residues. CDR1 is SGHRS, CDR2 YFSETQ, per germline. V lost 0 bases and J lost 0, with 4 bases in between. CDR3 sequence (DNA): TGCGCCAGCAGCTTGGCGCGCTCCTACGAGCAGTACTTC. Translation gives CASSLARSYEQYF.

The chain links TRBV28 to TRBJ2-1; 10 bases map to TRBD1. This CDR3 spans 16 amino acids. The trim removed 5 bases at V and 3 bases at J, leaving 7 bases unmatched. Germline lookup yields CDR1 MDHEN and CDR2 SYDVKM. The CDR3 nucleotides read TGTGCCAGCAGTCTTGGACAGGGGGATTACTACAATGAGCAGTTCTTC. It translates to CASSLGQGDYYNEQFF. Full variable domain (missing parts from reference TRBV28 and TRBJ2-1): DVKVTQSSRYLVKRTGEKVFLECVQDMDHENMFWYRQDPGLGLRLIYFSYDVKMKEKGDIPEGYSVSREKKERFSLILESASTNQTSMYLCASSLGQGDYYNEQFFGPGTRLTVL.

The V call is TRBV7-3, the J call TRBJ2-1; 8 positions match TRBD2. CDR3 length equals 15 residues. Germline CDR1 and CDR2: SGHTA and FQGTGA. Unmatched junction bases numbered 10, after V lost 3 bases and J lost 9 bases. CDR3 coding DNA: TGTGCCAGCAGCTTGGGGACGGGGGGGCTGGGTGAGCAGTTCTTC. This gives the protein CASSLGTGGLGEQFF.